The 3 T cell receptor beta chains presented below share a single source sample, sequenced in a study of blood T cell repertoires in COVID-19. The protocol was immunoSEQ multiplex PCR, while the TCRdb copy is restricted to in-frame clones and leaves out a portion. Of 150,000 to 200,000 clones listed, about 81% are singletons. The sample comprised peripheral blood. Every receptor here comes from a woman over 75 with COVID-19, enrolled during active disease.

The chain combines TRBV15 with TRBJ2-3, with TRBD2 identical over 11 bases. J lost 6 bases, V lost 0 bases, and 17 bases had no gene match. Germline V CDR1 and CDR2: LNHNV, YYDKDF (reference sequence). The CDR3 length is 20 residues. CDR3 nucleotide sequence: TGTGCCACCAGCAGAGACAAACTAGCGGGGGCCTTCCTTCTGTCGGATACGCAGTATTTT. As protein: CATSRDKLAGAFLLSDTQYF.

The CDR3 here is CASGLVTFLGTGVKNTGELFF. The CDR3 DNA follows: TGTGCTAGTGGTTTGGTAACCTTCTTAGGGACAGGGGTGAAGAACACCGGGGAGCTGTTTTTT. J is TRBJ2-2 and V is TRBV12-5; TRBD1 aligns across 10 bases. This CDR3 has 21 amino acids. Losses at the gene ends were 0 bases for V and 1 base for J; bases not matched to a gene: 14. CDR1 and CDR2 from the germline V gene are LGHNT and FRNRAP.

This clone was seen a single time. The chain couples TRBV2 to TRBJ1-5; 9 bases fit TRBD1. V shed 7 bases, J shed 5 bases, and the junction held 9 bases outside the gene matches. This CDR3 spans 15 amino acids. The germline V gene encodes CDR1 SNHLY and CDR2 FYNNEI. CDR3: CASKFQTGGHQPQHF. The DNA of the CDR3 is TGTGCCAGCAAGTTTCAGACAGGGGGACATCAGCCCCAGCATTTT.